This T cell receptor beta chain derives from a study of blood T cell repertoires in COVID-19. Across the study: Italy, Spain and the United States were the sources of the convalescent and acute COVID-19 samples.

Sequencing was performed with immunoSEQ multiplex PCR; in TCRdb, only in-frame clones are kept and a portion is missing. The repertoire has about 26,000 clones, 90% of them found once; the top ten carry 7.6%. V shed 7 bases, J shed 4 bases, and the junction held 11 bases outside the gene matches. This CDR3 contains 15 residues. The germline V gene has CDR1 SGHTA and CDR2 FQGNSA. The source is a human donor in a cohort sampled during active COVID-19. The sequenced sample consisted of peripheral blood. V usage is TRBV7-2 and J usage is TRBJ2-7; 9 bases align to TRBD2. CDR3 nucleotides: TGTGCCAGCAACAGCGGGGGGCTCTCCCTTTACGAGCAGTACTTC. It specifies CASNSGGLSLYEQYF.